The clone carrying this T cell receptor (beta chain) was detected once. This record comes from a study of blood T cell repertoires in COVID-19. As for the study in general: T cells, B-cell-depleted T cells, or PBMCs supplied cDNA or gDNA.

Germline V lookup: CDR1 SGHKS, CDR2 YYEKEE (reference sequence). This CDR3 region has 15 residues. Unmatched junction bases numbered 6, after V lost 0 bases and J lost 3 bases. Clones were sequenced by immunoSEQ multiplex PCR, and TCRdb holds only the in-frame ones, with some missing. The sample lists about 73,000 clones, about 83% occurring once. This TCR derives from a man aged 50 to 59 with active COVID-19. V gene TRBV5-5 combines with J gene TRBJ2-7; TRBD2 aligns across 7 bases. The sequenced material came from peripheral blood. The chain's CDR3 is CASSLGQWGGYEQYF. The CDR3 nucleotides are TGTGCCAGCAGCTTGGGGCAGTGGGGGGGCTACGAGCAGTACTTC.